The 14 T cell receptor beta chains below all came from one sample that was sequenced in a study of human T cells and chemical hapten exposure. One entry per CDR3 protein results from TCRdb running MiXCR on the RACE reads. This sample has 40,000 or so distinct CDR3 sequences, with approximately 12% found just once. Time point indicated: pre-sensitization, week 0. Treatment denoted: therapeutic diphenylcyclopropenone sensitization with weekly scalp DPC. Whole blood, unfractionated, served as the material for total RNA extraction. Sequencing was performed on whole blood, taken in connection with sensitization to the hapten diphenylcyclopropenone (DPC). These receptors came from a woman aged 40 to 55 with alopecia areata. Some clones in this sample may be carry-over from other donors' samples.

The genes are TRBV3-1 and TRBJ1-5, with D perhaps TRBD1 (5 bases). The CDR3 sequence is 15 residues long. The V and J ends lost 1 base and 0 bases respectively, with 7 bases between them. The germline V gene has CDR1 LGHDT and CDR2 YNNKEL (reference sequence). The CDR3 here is CASSQGGHSNQPQHF. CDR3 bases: TGTGCCAGCAGCCAAGGGGGCCATAGCAATCAGCCCCAGCATTTT.

CDR3 nucleotide sequence: TGCAGCGTTGAAGATTCGCAAGTCGGTGGAGCTTTCTTT. Encoded protein: CSVEDSQVGGAFF. The genes are TRBV29-1 and TRBJ1-1, with no clear D. Germline loops: CDR1 SQVTM, CDR2 ANQGSEA. V was clipped by 0 bases and J by 10 bases, with 15 bases between them. The length of the CDR3 is 13 residues.

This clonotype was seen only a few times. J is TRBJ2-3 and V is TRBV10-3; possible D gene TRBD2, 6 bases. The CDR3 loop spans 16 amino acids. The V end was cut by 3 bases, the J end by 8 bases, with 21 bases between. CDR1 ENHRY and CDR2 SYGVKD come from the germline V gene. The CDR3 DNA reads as TGTGCCATCAGTGAAGTTAGCGGCCCCCAAGTTGGTACGCAGTATTTT. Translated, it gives CAISEVSGPQVGTQYF.

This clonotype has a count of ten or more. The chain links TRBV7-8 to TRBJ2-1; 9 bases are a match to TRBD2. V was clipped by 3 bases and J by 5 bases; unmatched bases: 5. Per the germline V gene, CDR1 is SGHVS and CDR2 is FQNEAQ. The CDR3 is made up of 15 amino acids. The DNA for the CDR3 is TGTGCCAGCAGCTTGCTAGCGGGACGCGACAATGAGCAGTTCTTC. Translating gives CASSLLAGRDNEQFF.

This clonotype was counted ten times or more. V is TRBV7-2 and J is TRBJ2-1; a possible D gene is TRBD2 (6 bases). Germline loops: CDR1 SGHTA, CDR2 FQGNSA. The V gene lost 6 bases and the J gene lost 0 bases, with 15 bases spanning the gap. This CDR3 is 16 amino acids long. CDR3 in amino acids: CASRTSSQSSYNEQFF. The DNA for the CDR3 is TGTGCCAGCAGAACTAGCTCCCAGAGCTCCTACAATGAGCAGTTCTTC.

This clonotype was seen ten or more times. Here the CDR3 DNA reads TGTGCCAGCAGCTGGATGGGACAGGGCTATGGCTACACCTTC. Translation gives CASSWMGQGYGYTF. The genes are TRBV5-4 and TRBJ1-2; TRBD1 matches at 9 bases. The CDR3 extends over 14 amino acids. The V gene's germline CDR1 is SGHNT and CDR2 YYREEE (reference sequence). Trimming at V came to 3 bases and at J to 4 bases, leaving 4 bases not matched to a gene.

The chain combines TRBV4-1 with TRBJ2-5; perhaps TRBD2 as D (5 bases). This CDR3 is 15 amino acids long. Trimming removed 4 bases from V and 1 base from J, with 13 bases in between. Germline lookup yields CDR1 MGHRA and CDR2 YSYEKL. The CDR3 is CASSLLSSPQETQYF. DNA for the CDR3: TGCGCCAGCAGCCTCTTATCTAGCCCCCAAGAGACCCAGTACTTC.

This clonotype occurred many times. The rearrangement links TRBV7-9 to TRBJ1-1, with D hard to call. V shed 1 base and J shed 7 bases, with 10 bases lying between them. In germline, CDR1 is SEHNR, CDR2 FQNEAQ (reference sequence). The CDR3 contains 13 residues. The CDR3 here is CASSLGIGDEAFF. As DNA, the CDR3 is TGTGCCAGCAGCTTAGGTATAGGAGATGAAGCTTTCTTT.

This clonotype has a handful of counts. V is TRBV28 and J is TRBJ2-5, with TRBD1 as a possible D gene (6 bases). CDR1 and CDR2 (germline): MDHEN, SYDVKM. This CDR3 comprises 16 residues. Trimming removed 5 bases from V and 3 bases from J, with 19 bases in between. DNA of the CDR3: TGTGCCAGCAGTCCACGCGGCGAGGCAGGGGAAGAGACCCAGTACTTC. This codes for CASSPRGEAGEETQYF.

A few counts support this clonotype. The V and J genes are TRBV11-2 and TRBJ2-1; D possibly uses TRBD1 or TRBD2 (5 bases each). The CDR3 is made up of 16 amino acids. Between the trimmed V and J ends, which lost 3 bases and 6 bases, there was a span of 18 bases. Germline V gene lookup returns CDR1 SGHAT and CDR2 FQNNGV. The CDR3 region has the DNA TGTGCCAGCAGCTTGGGGGAAGACCCTACTATCAATGAGCAGTTCTTC. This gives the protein CASSLGEDPTINEQFF.

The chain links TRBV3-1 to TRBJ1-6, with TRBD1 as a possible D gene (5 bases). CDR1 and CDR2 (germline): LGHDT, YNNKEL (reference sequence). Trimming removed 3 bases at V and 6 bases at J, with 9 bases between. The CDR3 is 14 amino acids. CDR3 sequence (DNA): TGTGCCAGCAGCCAGGGGCAGATTAATTCACCCCTCCACTTT. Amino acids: CASSQGQINSPLHF. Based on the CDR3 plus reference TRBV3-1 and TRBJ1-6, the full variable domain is DTAVSQTPKYLVTQMGNDKSIKCEQNLGHDTMYWYKQDSKKFLKIMFSYNNKELIINETVPNRFSPKSPDKAHLNLHINSLELGDSAVYFCASSQGQINSPLHFGNGTRLTVT.

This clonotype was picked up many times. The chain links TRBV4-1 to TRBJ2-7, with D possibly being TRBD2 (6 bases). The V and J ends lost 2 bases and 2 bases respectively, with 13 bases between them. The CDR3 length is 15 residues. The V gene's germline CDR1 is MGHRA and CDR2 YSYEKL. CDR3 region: CASSQRLGPTYEQYF. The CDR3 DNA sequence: TGCGCCAGCAGCCAAAGACTAGGCCCAACCTACGAGCAGTACTTC.

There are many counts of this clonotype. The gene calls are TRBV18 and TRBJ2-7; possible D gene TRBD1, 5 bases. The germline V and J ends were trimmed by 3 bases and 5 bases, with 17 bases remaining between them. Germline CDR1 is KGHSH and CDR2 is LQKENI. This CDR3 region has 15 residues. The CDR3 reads CASSPRMQGANEQYF. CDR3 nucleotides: TGTGCCAGCTCACCTCGGATGCAGGGTGCCAACGAGCAGTACTTC.

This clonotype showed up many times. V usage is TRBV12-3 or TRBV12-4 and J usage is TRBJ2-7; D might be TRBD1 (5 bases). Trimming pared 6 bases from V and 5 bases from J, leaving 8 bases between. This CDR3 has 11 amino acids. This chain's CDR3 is CASSRVDEQYF. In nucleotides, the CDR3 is TGTGCCAGCAGCAGGGTTGACGAGCAGTACTTC.